The clone carrying this T cell receptor (beta chain) showed up just once. The V end was cut by 3 bases, the J end by 1 base, with 7 bases between. This CDR3 comprises 13 residues. The entry originates in a study of control samples from healthy donors and cancer patients. Profiled with immunoSEQ multiplex PCR; TCRdb holds only in-frame clones, not every one. The repertoire includes roughly 370,000 clones, approximately 90% of them detected once, and 5% to 7% sits in the top ten. The TCR comes from a man aged 35-49 years with head and neck cancer. The sequenced sample was PBMCs. The V gene is TRBV12-3 or TRBV12-4, the J gene TRBJ2-7; D perhaps matches TRBD1 (5 bases). CDR3 residues: CASSFAGSYEQYF. CDR3 bases: TGTGCCAGCAGTTTTGCAGGGTCCTACGAGCAGTACTTC.